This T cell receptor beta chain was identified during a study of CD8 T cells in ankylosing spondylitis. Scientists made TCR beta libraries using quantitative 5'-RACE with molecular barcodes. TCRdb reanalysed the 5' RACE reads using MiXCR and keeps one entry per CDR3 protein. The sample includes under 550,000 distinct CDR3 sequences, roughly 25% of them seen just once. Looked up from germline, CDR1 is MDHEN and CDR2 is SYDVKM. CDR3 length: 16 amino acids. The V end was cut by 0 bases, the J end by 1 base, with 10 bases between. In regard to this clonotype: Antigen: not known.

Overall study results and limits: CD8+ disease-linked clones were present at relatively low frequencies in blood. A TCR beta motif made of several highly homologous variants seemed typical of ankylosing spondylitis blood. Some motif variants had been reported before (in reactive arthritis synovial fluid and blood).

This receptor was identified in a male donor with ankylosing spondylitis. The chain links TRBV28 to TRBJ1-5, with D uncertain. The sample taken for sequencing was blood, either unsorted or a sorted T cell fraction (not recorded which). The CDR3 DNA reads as TGTGCCAGCAGTTTATGGATTTGGGGAAGCAATCAGCCCCAGCATTTT. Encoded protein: CASSLWIWGSNQPQHF.